The next 6 T cell receptor beta chains were all read from a single sample in a study of early T cells in non-severe SARS-CoV-2 infection. TCRdb itself ran the 5' RACE reads through MiXCR, one entry per CDR3 protein. The data show approximately 81,000 distinct CDR3 sequences, about an eighth seen once. Sequencing was carried out using whole blood. The origin of the receptors is an adult who was a healthcare worker with PCR-confirmed SARS-CoV-2 infection or an uninfected control (not recorded which).

This clonotype was seen a few times. The chain joins TRBV9 to TRBJ2-7; 9 positions match TRBD1. Germline lookup yields CDR1 SGDLS and CDR2 YYNGEE. The trim removed 4 bases at V and 2 bases at J, leaving 7 bases unmatched. The CDR3 has 15 residues. The CDR3 nucleotides read TGTGCCAGCAGCCTGGGACAGGGTGCTACCTACGAGCAGTACTTC. It yields the protein CASSLGQGATYEQYF.

This clonotype was counted only a few times. This chain joins TRBV9 and TRBJ2-3, with D tentatively TRBD2 (5 bases). The CDR3 is 15 residues long. Germline V gives CDR1 SGDLS, CDR2 YYNGEE. V was cut by 0 bases and J by 3 bases, with 11 bases left in between. Here the CDR3 reads CASSVVGSVTDTQYF. CDR3 sequence (DNA): TGTGCCAGCAGCGTAGTTGGTAGCGTTACAGATACGCAGTATTTT. The whole variable domain, filled in from reference TRBV9 and TRBJ2-3, reads DSGVTQTPKHLITATGQRVTLRCSPRSGDLSVYWYQQSLDQGLQFLIQYYNGEERAKGNILERFSAQQFPDLHSELNLSSLELGDSALYFCASSVVGSVTDTQYFGPGTRLTVL.

The sample holds many counts of this clonotype. The V call is TRBV18, the J call TRBJ2-7; no clear D gene. CDR3 length: 12 residues. V lost 4 bases and J 7 bases, leaving 11 bases between the germline ends. Looked up from germline, CDR1 is KGHSH and CDR2 is LQKENI. CDR3 amino acids: CASSLQPPEQYF. The CDR3 region has the DNA TGTGCCAGCTCACTTCAACCCCCAGAGCAGTACTTC.

The chain uses TRBV29-1 and TRBJ1-1; a weak D match, TRBD1 (5 bases). The ends were cut back, 7 bases at V and 6 bases at J, with 9 bases in the middle. Germline CDR1 SQVTM, CDR2 ANQGSEA. The CDR3 runs to 10 residues. The CDR3, as DNA: TGCAGCGGAAGGGGCTCTGAAGCTTTCTTT. Protein: CSGRGSEAFF.

This clonotype was seen at least ten times. This chain links TRBV9 with TRBJ2-2; no definite D call. Trimming removed 0 bases at V and 5 bases at J, with 5 bases between. Germline loops: CDR1 SGDLS, CDR2 YYNGEE. The CDR3 spans 13 residues. The CDR3 loop is CASSVEGTGELFF. In DNA form, the CDR3 reads TGTGCCAGCAGCGTAGAAGGTACCGGGGAGCTGTTTTTT.

This clonotype showed up many times. The genes are TRBV24-1 and TRBJ2-2; 9 bases agree with TRBD1. CDR3 length: 15 amino acids. Trimming took 4 bases from V and 3 from J; bases not matched to a gene: 2. The germline gives CDR1 KGHDR, CDR2 SFDVKD. The CDR3 DNA reads TGTGCCACCAGTGAAACAGGGGGCTACACCGGGGAGCTGTTTTTT. This codes for CATSETGGYTGELFF.